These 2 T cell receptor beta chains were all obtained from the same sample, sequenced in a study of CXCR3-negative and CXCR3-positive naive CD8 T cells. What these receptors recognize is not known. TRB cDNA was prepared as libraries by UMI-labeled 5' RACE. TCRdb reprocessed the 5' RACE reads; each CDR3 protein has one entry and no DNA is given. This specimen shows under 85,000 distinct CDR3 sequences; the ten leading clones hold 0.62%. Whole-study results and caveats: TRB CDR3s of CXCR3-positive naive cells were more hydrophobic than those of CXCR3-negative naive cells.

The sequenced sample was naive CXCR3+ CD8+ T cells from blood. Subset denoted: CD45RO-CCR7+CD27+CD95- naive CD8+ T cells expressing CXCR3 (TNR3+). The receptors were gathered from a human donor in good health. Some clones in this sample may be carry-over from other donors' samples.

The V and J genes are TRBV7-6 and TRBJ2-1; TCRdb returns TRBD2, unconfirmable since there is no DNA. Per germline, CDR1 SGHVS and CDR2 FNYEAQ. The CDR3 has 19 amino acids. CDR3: CASSLEWPSGRGWSDEQFF.

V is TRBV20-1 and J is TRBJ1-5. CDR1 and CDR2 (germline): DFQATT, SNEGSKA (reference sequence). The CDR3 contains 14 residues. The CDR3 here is CSARETGYYQPQHF.